The 14 T cell receptor beta chains given below trace back to one sample, sequenced in a study of Ad26.COV2.S vaccination and SARS-CoV-2 variants. Repertoires were generated with immunoSEQ multiplex PCR, while TCRdb's copy carries only in-frame clones and drops some. The sample lists around 300,000 clones, roughly 91% seen once, with under 6% in the top ten. Treatment indicated: 15 to 20 received Ad26.COV2.S at low or high dose, single or two shots; about 5 received placebo; per-sample allocation not given. Day 63 after the first injection of vaccine or placebo was the sampling time. The sequencing used peripheral blood, collected in a trial of Ad26.COV2.S vaccine versus placebo. The receptors were sampled from a person between 18 and 59 years old who received the Ad26.COV2.S COVID-19 vaccine or a placebo.

The CDR3 spells CASSLGQGAPYEQYF. The CDR3, as DNA: TGTGCCAGCAGTTTGGGACAGGGGGCCCCTTACGAGCAGTACTTC. The chain recombines TRBV11-2 with TRBJ2-7; 12 bases match TRBD1. Germline CDR1 SGHAT, CDR2 FQNNGV. Unmatched junction bases numbered 7, after V lost 6 bases and J lost 4 bases. CDR3 size: 15 residues.

This chain links TRBV5-6 with TRBJ2-5, with unresolved D. Trimming left V 1 base short and J 4 bases short, with 11 bases between. The CDR3 has 14 residues. Germline CDR1 and CDR2: SGHDT and YYEEEE. This CDR3 is CASSLNPLRETQYF. The CDR3 DNA is TGTGCCAGCAGCTTGAACCCGTTGAGAGAGACCCAGTACTTC.

This chain's CDR3 is CASSQDGVYGYTF. The CDR3 DNA reads as TGTGCCAGCAGCCAGGACGGGGTATACGGCTACACCTTC. The J gene is TRBJ1-2, the V gene TRBV3-1 (or the pseudogene TRBV3-2); the D is unclear. Trimming cost V 3 bases and J 8 bases, with 13 bases left between them. The germline gives CDR1 LGHDT, CDR2 YNNKEL (reference sequence). The CDR3 contains 13 residues.

This rearrangement joins TRBV6-6 to TRBJ2-7; 10 nucleotides align to TRBD1. The CDR3 runs to 15 residues. V lost 0 bases and J lost 6; bases outside the gene matches: 5. The germline V gene encodes CDR1 MNHNY and CDR2 SVGAGI (reference sequence). The CDR3 protein is CASSYSGQGTLEQYF. The CDR3 nucleotides are TGTGCCAGCAGTTACTCGGGACAGGGGACCCTCGAGCAGTACTTC.

V usage is TRBV6-2 or TRBV6-3 and J usage is TRBJ2-6; perhaps TRBD1 as D (6 bases). Deletions cut 2 bases from V and 2 bases from J, with 7 bases between. The CDR3 spans 15 residues. CDR1 MNHEY and CDR2 SVGEGT come from the germline V gene. As DNA, the CDR3 is TGTGCCAGCAGTTACGAGGGGGCTGGGGCCAACGTCCTGACTTTC. Translation: CASSYEGAGANVLTF.

The rearrangement uses TRBV11-3 and TRBJ2-1; no definite D call. From germline, CDR1 is SGHNT and CDR2 YENEEA. Trimming removed 5 bases at V and 9 bases at J, with 11 bases between. This CDR3 comprises 12 residues. In DNA, the CDR3 is TGTGCCAGCAGCGGGGTGCCTGGTGAGCAGTTCTTC. Translation: CASSGVPGEQFF.

This chain connects TRBV3-1 (or the pseudogene TRBV3-2) to TRBJ1-5; 8 bases align to TRBD1. The length of the CDR3 is 15 residues. V gave up 3 bases and J gave up 3 bases; unmatched junction bases: 4. Germline lookup yields CDR1 LGHDT and CDR2 YNNKEL (reference sequence). DNA for the CDR3: TGTGCCAGCAGCCACTCGGACAGGGCCAATCAGCCCCAGCATTTT. This translates into CASSHSDRANQPQHF.

CDR3 protein: CASSLGTGGYSNQPQHF. The CDR3 DNA reads as TGTGCCAGCAGCTTAGGGACAGGGGGCTATAGCAATCAGCCCCAGCATTTT. The chain is built from TRBV5-5 and TRBJ1-5; TRBD1 matches 12 bases. The V gene end was trimmed by 2 bases and the J gene end by 0 bases; junction bases not matched to a gene: 3. The CDR3 is made up of 17 amino acids. Per the germline V gene, CDR1 is SGHKS and CDR2 is YYEKEE (reference sequence).

This chain connects TRBV19 to TRBJ2-3; D not resolved. The V gene's germline CDR1 is LNHDA and CDR2 SQIVND (reference sequence). V was trimmed by 8 bases and J by 2 bases, leaving 5 bases between them. The CDR3 is made up of 11 amino acids. CDR3 region: CASVPTDTQYF. The CDR3 DNA is TGTGCCAGTGTGCCCACAGATACGCAGTATTTT.

This clone was counted a few times. This chain links TRBV27 with TRBJ2-7; 7 bases line up with TRBD1. The ends lost 6 bases at V and 4 bases at J; junction bases unmatched: 12. The CDR3 loop spans 15 amino acids. Germline V gene lookup returns CDR1 MNHEY and CDR2 SMNVEV (reference sequence). The CDR3 here is CASSPSGGNMYEQYF. In DNA form, the CDR3 reads TGTGCCAGCAGCCCGTCAGGGGGAAACATGTACGAGCAGTACTTC.

CDR3 residues: CASLPLGIYNEQFF. Here the CDR3 DNA reads TGTGCCAGCTTACCGTTGGGGATTTACAATGAGCAGTTCTTC. The chain is built from TRBV2 and TRBJ2-1; D not certain. The V end lost 8 bases, the J end lost 4 bases, and 15 bases lay between the germline ends. Germline V CDR1 and CDR2: SNHLY, FYNNEI. CDR3 length: 14 amino acids.

This chain connects TRBV6-6 to TRBJ2-7; 7 bases line up with TRBD1. Germline V lookup: CDR1 MNHNY, CDR2 SVGAGI (reference sequence). The V segment lost 5 bases and the J segment 7 bases; nucleotides outside the gene matches: 8. This CDR3 is 13 amino acids long. CDR3 region: CASSEGQLEEQYF. As DNA, the CDR3 is TGTGCCAGCAGTGAGGGACAGTTGGAAGAGCAGTACTTC.

This clone was found once. The sample holds other DNA sequences that translate to the same CDR3. The CDR3 sequence: CAWSVLGNTIYF. In DNA, the CDR3 is TGTGCCTGGAGTGTACTCGGAAACACCATATATTTT. The chain links TRBV30 to TRBJ1-3; D gene uncertain. The V end lost 0 bases, the J end lost 4 bases, and 4 bases lay between the germline ends. The CDR3 has 12 residues. Germline V lookup: CDR1 GTSNPN, CDR2 SVGIG (reference sequence). Looking up the rest from reference TRBV30 and TRBJ1-3 gives the full variable domain: SQTIHQWPATLVQPVGSPLSLECTVEGTSNPNLYWYRQAAGRGLQLLFYSVGIGQISSEVPQNLSASRPQDRQFILSSKKLLLSDSGFYLCAWSVLGNTIYFGEGSWLTVV.

This clone was seen just once. Other DNA sequences in the same sample also yield this CDR3. The chain joins TRBV5-1 to TRBJ2-2; D is possibly TRBD2 (5 bases). The CDR3 has 15 residues. With 0 bases removed from V and 1 base from J, the gap between germline ends came to 7 bases. Germline assignment: CDR1 SGHRS and CDR2 YFSETQ. The CDR3: CASSLVRENTGELFF. The CDR3 coding sequence is TGCGCCAGCAGCTTGGTTCGGGAGAACACCGGGGAGCTGTTTTTT. Drawing the rest from reference TRBV5-1 and TRBJ2-2, the complete variable domain is KAGVTQTPRYLIKTRGQQVTLSCSPISGHRSVSWYQQTPGQGLQFLFEYFSETQRNKGNFPGRFSGRQFSNSRSEMNVSTLELGDSALYLCASSLVRENTGELFFGEGSRLTVL.